The clone carrying this T cell receptor beta chain was recorded at least ten times. Trimming cost V 6 bases and J 4 bases; bases outside gene matches: 11. Germline V gives CDR1 DFQATT, CDR2 SNEGSKA (reference sequence). CDR3 length equals 15 residues. Via MiXCR, TCRdb re-called the RT-PCR reads, giving one row per CDR3 protein. This sample has 550,000 to 750,000 distinct CDR3 sequences, with approximately 15% found just once. The chain carries TRBV20-1 and TRBJ2-3, with 9 bases fitting TRBD2. This clonotype was sampled from a female donor in good health, serving as a healthy control. Sample: memory CD4+ T cells from blood. CDR3 sequence reads: CSAEDAGGPSDTQYF. The CDR3 region has the DNA TGCAGTGCCGAAGACGCGGGAGGGCCCTCAGATACGCAGTATTTT.